This T cell receptor (beta chain) was found in a study of T-cell memory formation after mild COVID-19. There are 13 residues in the CDR3. CDR1 SGHTA and CDR2 FQGNSA come from the germline V gene. Trimming stripped 3 bases from V and 4 bases from J, with 8 bases between. TCRdb reprocessed the 5' RACE reads with MiXCR, giving one entry per CDR3 protein. Of approximately 230,000 distinct CDR3 sequences in the sample, about 17% were seen once. At least ten counts were recorded for this clonotype. Sequenced: PBMCs or a T cell subset sorted from them (not recorded which). The TCR originated in a man between 18 and 35 years old who had mild COVID-19 (a few samples of this study predate the infection). Cell type and time point are not known. The rearrangement uses TRBV7-2 and TRBJ2-3; D unclear. The CDR3 region is CASSFVGSDTQYF. The CDR3 nucleotides are TGTGCCAGCAGCTTCGTAGGGTCAGATACGCAGTATTTT.